These T cell receptor beta chains were read from a single sample in a study of T cells in Graves' hyperthyroidism and ophthalmopathy. One entry per CDR3 protein, called by TCRdb with MiXCR from the multiplex PCR reads. The sample lists around 540,000 distinct CDR3 sequences, about 16% occurring once. The sequenced material came from blood. The source of these receptors is a woman in her twenties or thirties with Graves' ophthalmopathy. Both conserved end residues are part of each CDR3. Each record gives: J gene, D gene, V gene, clone size, CDR3 protein, CDR3 DNA. A D gene is named only where the DNA matches it firmly. Clone size is stated in some rows and not others, as once, few, many or a class when expanded.

TRBJ2-7 | . | TRBV20-1 | many | CSARDITASYEQYF | TGCAGTGCTAGAGACATCACAGCAAGCTACGAGCAGTACTTC
TRBJ2-1 | . | TRBV7-6 | many | CASSLGGLVGLNEQFF | TGTGCCAGCAGCTTAGGTGGGCTAGTGGGGTTGAATGAGCAGTTCTTC
TRBJ1-1 | . | TRBV20-1 | many | CSAWEGIEAFF | TGCAGTGCGTGGGAAGGGATTGAAGCTTTCTTT
TRBJ2-3 | TRBD2 | TRBV20-1 | many | CSAVSGRVTDTQYF | TGCAGTGCCGTGAGCGGGAGGGTAACAGATACGCAGTATTTT
TRBJ2-3 | TRBD2 | TRBV20-1 | many | CSARGTGGSGEDTQYF | TGCAGTGCTAGAGGGACGGGCGGGAGTGGGGAAGATACGCAGTATTTT
TRBJ2-7 | . | TRBV28 | many | CASSRPRYEQYF | TGTGCCAGCAGCCGTCCGAGATACGAGCAGTACTTC
TRBJ2-7 | . | TRBV18 | many | CASSPPGSAYEQYF | TGTGCCAGCTCACCCCCAGGGAGTGCCTACGAGCAGTACTTC
TRBJ2-1 | TRBD2 | TRBV3-1 | . | CASTTGLAGLDNEQFF | TGTGCCAGCACCACGGGACTAGCGGGCCTCGACAATGAGCAGTTCTTC
TRBJ2-2 | . | TRBV7-9 | few | CASSFKRMRFGELFF | TGTGCCAGCAGCTTCAAACGGATGAGATTCGGGGAGCTGTTTTTT
TRBJ2-3 | . | TRBV29-1 | . | CSVDIAAAFTDTQYF | TGCAGCGTTGATATAGCGGCAGCCTTCACAGATACGCAGTATTTT
TRBJ2-7 | TRBD1 | TRBV20-1 | . | CSVGAPGQGKYEQYF | TGCAGTGTGGGTGCCCCGGGACAGGGAAAGTACGAGCAGTACTTC
TRBJ2-1 | . | TRBV7-2 | . | CASGDTPIDNEQFF | TGTGCCAGCGGGGACACCCCCATTGACAATGAGCAGTTCTTC
TRBJ2-3 | . | TRBV5-6 | . | CASSSDNLGDTQYF | TGTGCCAGCAGCTCCGACAACTTGGGTGATACGCAGTATTTT
TRBJ2-3 | . | TRBV5-1 | many | CASSLRVSRTDTQYF | TGCGCCAGCAGCTTGAGGGTATCCCGCACAGATACGCAGTATTTT
TRBJ2-1 | . | TRBV5-1 | many | CASSLEGTTSYNEQFF | TGCGCCAGCAGCTTGGAAGGCACAACCTCCTACAATGAGCAGTTCTTC
TRBJ2-5 | . | TRBV3-1 | many | CASSQSGGETQYF | TGTGCCAGCAGTCAATCTGGGGGAGAGACCCAGTACTTC
TRBJ1-2 | . | TRBV28 | many | CASSPSGGPLGYTF | TGTGCCAGCAGTCCAAGCGGGGGCCCATTAGGCTACACCTTC
TRBJ2-7 | TRBD2 | TRBV4-1 | few | CASSSGLADDYEQYF | TGCGCCAGCAGCTCCGGACTAGCGGACGACTACGAGCAGTACTTC
TRBJ2-7 | TRBD1 | TRBV30 | many | CAWTGGLYEQYF | TGTGCCTGGACAGGGGGCTTGTACGAGCAGTACTTC
TRBJ2-7 | . | TRBV6-1 | few | CASSEGRGLYEQYF | TGTGCCAGCAGTGAAGGAAGGGGTCTATACGAGCAGTACTTC
TRBJ2-1 | . | TRBV28 | many | CASSLMVVSYNEQFF | TGTGCCAGCAGTTTAATGGTCGTCTCCTACAATGAGCAGTTCTTC
TRBJ1-1 | . | TRBV12-3/TRBV12-4 | many | CASIRKRDKSTEAFF | TGTGCCAGCATCCGCAAACGGGACAAAAGCACTGAAGCTTTCTTT
TRBJ2-5 | . | TRBV12-3/TRBV12-4 | many | CASSLEPRQGETQYF | TGTGCCAGCAGTTTGGAACCTAGGCAGGGGGAGACCCAGTACTTC
TRBJ2-7 | . | TRBV4-1 | . | CASSQDGRGVGEQYF | TGCGCCAGCAGCCAAGATGGCAGGGGAGTAGGGGAGCAGTACTTC
TRBJ2-1 | TRBD2 | TRBV27 | . | CASSLYRGDEQFF | TGTGCCAGCAGTTTATATCGGGGGGATGAGCAGTTCTTC
TRBJ1-1 | . | TRBV20-1 | many | CSARARGLDTEAFF | TGCAGTGCTAGAGCTAGGGGTCTGGACACTGAAGCTTTCTTT
TRBJ1-5 | . | TRBV6-2/TRBV6-3 | . | CASSSPAGSNQPQHF | TGTGCCAGCAGTTCCCCAGCGGGGAGCAATCAGCCCCAGCATTTT
TRBJ1-2 | TRBD1 | TRBV20-1 | many | CSAAPLTGEIYGYTF | TGCAGTGCCGCACCGCTGACAGGGGAGATTTATGGCTACACCTTC
TRBJ2-7 | . | TRBV6-1 | few | CASSSWLRDLSYEQYF | TGTGCCAGCAGTTCGTGGTTGAGGGACCTCTCCTACGAGCAGTACTTC
TRBJ2-7 | TRBD1 | TRBV5-5 | . | CASSSGQGLREQYF | TGTGCCAGCAGCTCGGGACAGGGCCTTCGCGAGCAGTACTTC
TRBJ2-1 | TRBD1 | TRBV4-3 | few | CASSQGAGTGLNEQFF | TGCGCCAGCAGCCAGGGCGCCGGGACAGGGCTTAATGAGCAGTTCTTC
TRBJ2-7 | . | TRBV18 | many | CASSPGPRSSYEQYF | TGTGCCAGCTCACCGGGGCCCCGAAGCTCCTACGAGCAGTACTTC
TRBJ2-3 | TRBD1 | TRBV5-8 | many | CASSLIQGVTDTQYF | TGTGCCAGCAGCTTGATACAGGGGGTCACAGATACGCAGTATTTT
TRBJ2-4 | . | TRBV12-3/TRBV12-4 | many | CASSNTRGVKNIQYF | TGTGCCAGCAGTAACACCAGGGGAGTCAAAAACATTCAGTACTTC
TRBJ2-4 | TRBD1 | TRBV7-9 | few | CASSLALRQGAHGNIQYF | TGTGCCAGCAGCTTAGCCCTAAGACAGGGGGCCCATGGGAACATTCAGTACTTC
TRBJ1-1 | . | TRBV2 | many | CASSPGFLVDTEAFF | TGTGCCAGCAGCCCCGGTTTCCTCGTGGACACTGAAGCTTTCTTT
TRBJ2-7 | . | TRBV7-9 | many | CASSSSASYEQYF | TGTGCCAGCAGCTCCAGCGCCTCCTACGAGCAGTACTTC
TRBJ2-7 | . | TRBV5-1 | few | CASSLGGARYYEQYF | TGCGCCAGCAGCTTGGGTGGGGCTCGCTACTACGAGCAGTACTTC
TRBJ1-1 | . | TRBV2 | many | CASTGKWNTEAFF | TGTGCCAGCACGGGAAAATGGAACACTGAAGCTTTCTTT
TRBJ1-1 | . | TRBV4-1 | many | CASSQDSWTEAFF | TGCGCCAGCAGCCAAGACTCTTGGACTGAAGCTTTCTTT
TRBJ2-7 | . | TRBV28 | . | CASSSSTRQEQYF | TGTGCCAGCAGTTCCTCAACACGGCAAGAGCAGTACTTC
TRBJ2-3 | . | TRBV4-1 | few | CASSQGVERRTDTQYF | TGCGCCAGCAGCCAAGGTGTCGAGCGCCGCACAGATACGCAGTATTTT
TRBJ2-2 | . | TRBV19 | few | CASSIDSRATGELFF | TGTGCCAGTAGTATAGATTCTAGAGCCACCGGGGAGCTGTTTTTT
TRBJ1-5 | . | TRBV28 | . | CASSFWNRLYQPQHF | TGTGCCAGCAGTTTCTGGAACAGGCTATATCAGCCCCAGCATTTT
TRBJ2-1 | . | TRBV12-3/TRBV12-4 | few | CASRGAGNEQFF | TGTGCCAGCAGGGGGGCGGGGAATGAGCAGTTCTTC
TRBJ2-2 | TRBD1 | TRBV2 | many | CASSDRDRGTGELFF | TGTGCCAGCAGTGATAGAGACAGGGGCACCGGGGAGCTGTTTTTT
TRBJ2-7 | . | TRBV11-3 | many | CASSQGTGSYEQYF | TGTGCCAGCAGCCAAGGGACCGGCTCCTACGAGCAGTACTTC
TRBJ2-1 | . | TRBV20-1 | few | CSARGPIRVEQFF | TGCAGTGCTAGAGGTCCAATCAGGGTGGAGCAGTTCTTC
TRBJ1-4 | . | TRBV15 | . | CATSRGLIGSEKLFF | TGTGCCACCAGCAGAGGACTCATAGGGAGTGAAAAACTGTTTTTT
TRBJ2-1 | . | TRBV4-2 | few | CASSRGPEQFF | TGTGCCAGCAGCCGCGGGCCAGAGCAGTTCTTC
TRBJ2-7 | TRBD1 | TRBV5-1 | many | CASSLVPNRDRNYEQYF | TGCGCCAGCAGCTTGGTGCCGAACCGGGACAGAAACTACGAGCAGTACTTC
TRBJ2-2 | TRBD2 | TRBV5-4 | once | CASSSSGGFTGELFF | TGTGCCAGCAGCTCGTCGGGAGGCTTCACCGGGGAGCTGTTTTTT
TRBJ1-5 | TRBD1 | TRBV20-1 | few | CSAPQGASQPQHF | TGCAGTGCGCCTCAGGGGGCCAGTCAGCCCCAGCATTTT
TRBJ1-1 | TRBD1 | TRBV11-2 | many | CASSLGNRGPIEAFF | TGTGCCAGCAGCTTAGGCAACAGGGGGCCGATTGAAGCTTTCTTT